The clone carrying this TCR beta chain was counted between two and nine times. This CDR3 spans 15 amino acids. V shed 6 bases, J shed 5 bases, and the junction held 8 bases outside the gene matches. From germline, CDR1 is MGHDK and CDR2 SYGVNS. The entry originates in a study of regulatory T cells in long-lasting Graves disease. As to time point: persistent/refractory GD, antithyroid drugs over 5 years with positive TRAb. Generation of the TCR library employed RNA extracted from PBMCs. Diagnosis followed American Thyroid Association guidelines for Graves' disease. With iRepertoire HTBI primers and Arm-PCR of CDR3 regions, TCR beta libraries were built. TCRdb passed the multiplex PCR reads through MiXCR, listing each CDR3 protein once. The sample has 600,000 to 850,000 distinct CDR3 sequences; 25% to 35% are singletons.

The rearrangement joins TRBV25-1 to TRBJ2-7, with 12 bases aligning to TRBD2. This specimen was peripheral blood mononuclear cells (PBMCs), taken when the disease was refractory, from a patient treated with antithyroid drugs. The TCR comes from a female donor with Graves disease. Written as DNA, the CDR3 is TGTGCCAGCAGCCCACCCGGACTAGCGGGACACGAGCAGTACTTC. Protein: CASSPPGLAGHEQYF.